The entry that follows covers one T cell receptor (beta chain) sequence. What it binds is not known. Sequenced by immunoSEQ multiplex PCR; TCRdb stores in-frame clones only, minus some. The table includes approximately 140,000 clones, 70% to 90% detected once. There are 18 residues in the CDR3. Trimming cost V 4 bases and J 5 bases; bases outside gene matches: 15. Germline V CDR1 and CDR2: SGHRS, YFSETQ. The record originates from a study of cytomegalovirus exposure and HLA in healthy donors. For the study at large: The same platform used for the roughly 610 first-cohort repertoires was also used for the 100 to 150 validation repertoires, as a later analysis reported. Overall study findings and caveats: CMV antigen specificity of three CMV-associated chains was confirmed in vitro. According to reports, the classifier identified cytomegalovirus status with high specificity and sensitivity.

From the 120-subject validation cohort, which was separate from the roughly 670-subject first cohort, the donors were drawn. V gene TRBV5-1 combines with J gene TRBJ2-4, with 10 bases identical to TRBD2. Sequenced sample: PBMCs. This receptor was obtained from a man in his late teens or twenties in good health and CMV-seronegative. The CDR3 sequence is CASSPEGRLAGNQNIQYF. The CDR3 DNA is TGCGCCAGCAGCCCTGAGGGGAGACTAGCGGGCAACCAAAACATTCAGTACTTC.